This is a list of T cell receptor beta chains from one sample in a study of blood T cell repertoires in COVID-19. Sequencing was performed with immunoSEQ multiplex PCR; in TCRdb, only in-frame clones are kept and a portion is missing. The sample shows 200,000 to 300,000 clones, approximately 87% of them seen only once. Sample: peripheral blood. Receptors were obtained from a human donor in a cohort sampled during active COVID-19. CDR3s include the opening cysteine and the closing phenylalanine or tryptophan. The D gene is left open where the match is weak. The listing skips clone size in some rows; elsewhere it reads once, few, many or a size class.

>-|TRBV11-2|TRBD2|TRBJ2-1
CASTPRRRGGHHEQFF
TGTGCCAGCACCCCAAGGAGGCGGGGGGGCCACCATGAGCAGTTCTTC
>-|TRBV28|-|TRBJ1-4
CASSGGGYEKLFF
TGTGCCAGCAGTGGGGGGGGATACGAAAAACTGTTTTTT
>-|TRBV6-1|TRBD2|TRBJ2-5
CASSESGSGTQETQYF
TGTGCCAGCAGTGAATCTGGTAGCGGGACTCAAGAGACCCAGTACTTC
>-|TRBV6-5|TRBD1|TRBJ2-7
CASSGTGHEQYF
TGTGCCAGCAGCGGGACAGGGCACGAGCAGTACTTC
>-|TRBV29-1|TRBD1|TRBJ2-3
CSVEQPQGDALISTDTQYF
TGCAGCGTTGAGCAGCCGCAGGGGGACGCCCTCATAAGCACAGATACGCAGTATTTT
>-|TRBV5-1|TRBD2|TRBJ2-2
CASSVLAGDTGELFF
TGCGCCAGCAGCGTGCTAGCGGGGGATACCGGGGAGCTGTTTTTT
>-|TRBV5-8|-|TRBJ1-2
CASSYLGYGYTF
TGTGCCAGCAGCTATCTCGGCTATGGCTACACCTTC
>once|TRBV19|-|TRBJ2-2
CASNKGQLTGELFF
TGTGCCAGTAACAAGGGACAACTCACCGGGGAGCTGTTTTTT
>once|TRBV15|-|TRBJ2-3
CATSREIDSLFGDTQYF
TGTGCCACCAGCAGAGAAATCGACAGTCTTTTCGGAGATACGCAGTATTTT
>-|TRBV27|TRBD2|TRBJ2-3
CASLPGLAGELGTDTQYF
TGTGCCAGCCTCCCGGGACTAGCGGGAGAACTTGGCACAGATACGCAGTATTTT
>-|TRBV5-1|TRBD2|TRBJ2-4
CASSSTSGGATQNIQYF
TGCGCCAGCAGCTCGACTAGCGGGGGCGCAACACAAAACATTCAGTACTTC
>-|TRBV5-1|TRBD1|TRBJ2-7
CASSPLFGQGVSEQYF
TGCGCCAGCAGCCCACTGTTCGGACAGGGTGTTAGTGAGCAGTACTTC
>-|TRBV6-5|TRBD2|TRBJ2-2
CASSSSGGNTGELFF
TGTGCCAGCAGTTCTAGCGGGGGGAACACCGGGGAGCTGTTTTTT
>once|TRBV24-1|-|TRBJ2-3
CATSESPGTQYF
TGTGCCACCAGTGAATCTCCAGGTACGCAGTATTTT
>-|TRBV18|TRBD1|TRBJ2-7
CASSPRAGQGSYEQYF
TGTGCCAGCTCACCCCGGGCAGGACAGGGGTCCTACGAGCAGTACTTC
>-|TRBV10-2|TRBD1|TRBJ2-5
CATLQGAETQYF
TGCGCCACCCTACAGGGGGCTGAGACCCAGTACTTC
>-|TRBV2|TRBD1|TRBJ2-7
CASTPGQGAYEQYF
TGTGCCAGCACTCCGGGACAGGGGGCCTACGAGCAGTACTTC
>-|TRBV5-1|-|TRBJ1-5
CASSLGGRGNQPQHF
TGCGCCAGCAGCTTGGGAGGGCGGGGAAATCAGCCCCAGCATTTT
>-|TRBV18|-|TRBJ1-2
CASSPSIQGNYGYTF
TGTGCCAGCTCACCATCGATACAGGGCAACTATGGCTACACCTTC
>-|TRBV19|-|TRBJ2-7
CASSLRWTSYEQYF
TGTGCCAGTAGTCTGCGCTGGACTTCCTACGAGCAGTACTTC
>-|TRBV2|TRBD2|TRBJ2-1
CASSGWTSGTRKSSYNEQFF
TGTGCCAGCAGTGGCTGGACTAGCGGGACTAGAAAGAGCTCCTACAATGAGCAGTTCTTC
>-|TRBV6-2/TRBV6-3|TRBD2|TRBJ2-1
CASSLSGLAGGPEFF
TGTGCCAGCAGCCTATCCGGACTAGCGGGGGGGCCAGAATTCTTC
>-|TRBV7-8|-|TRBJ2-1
CASSLERSSYNEQFF
TGTGCCAGCAGCTTAGAGAGGAGCTCCTACAATGAGCAGTTCTTC
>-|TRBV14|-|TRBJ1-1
CASIPLGHTEAFF
TGTGCCAGCATCCCCCTGGGCCACACTGAAGCTTTCTTT
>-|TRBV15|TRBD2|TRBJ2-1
CATSVGLAGVDNEQFF
TGTGCCACCAGCGTTGGACTAGCGGGAGTAGACAATGAGCAGTTCTTC
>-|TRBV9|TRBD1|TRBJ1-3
CASSERDSASGNTIYF
TGTGCCAGCAGCGAACGGGACAGTGCCTCTGGAAACACCATATATTTT
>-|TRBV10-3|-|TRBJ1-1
CAISGGVNTEAFF
TGTGCCATCAGCGGAGGAGTCAACACTGAAGCTTTCTTT
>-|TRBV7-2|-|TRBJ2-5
CASSLGQTETQYF
TGTGCCAGCAGCTTAGGACAGACGGAGACCCAGTACTTC
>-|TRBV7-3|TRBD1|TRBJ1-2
CASSPRTGANYGYTF
TGTGCCAGCAGCCCCCGGACAGGCGCTAACTATGGCTACACCTTC